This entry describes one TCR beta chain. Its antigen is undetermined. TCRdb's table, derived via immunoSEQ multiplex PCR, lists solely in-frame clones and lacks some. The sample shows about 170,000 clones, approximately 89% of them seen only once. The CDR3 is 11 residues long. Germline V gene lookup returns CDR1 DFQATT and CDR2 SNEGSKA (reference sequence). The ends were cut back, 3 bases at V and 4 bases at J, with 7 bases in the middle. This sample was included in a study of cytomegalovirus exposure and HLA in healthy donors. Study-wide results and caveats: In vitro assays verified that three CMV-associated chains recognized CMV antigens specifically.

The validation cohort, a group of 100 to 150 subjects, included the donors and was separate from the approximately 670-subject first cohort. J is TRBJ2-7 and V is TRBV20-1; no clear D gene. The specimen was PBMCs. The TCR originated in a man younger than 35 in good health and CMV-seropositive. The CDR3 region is CSASLDYEQYF. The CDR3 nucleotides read TGCAGTGCTAGTTTAGATTACGAGCAGTACTTC.